This T cell receptor beta chain was captured in a study of cytomegalovirus exposure and HLA in healthy donors. J lost 8 bases, V lost 5 bases, and 7 bases had no gene match. CDR1 SGHVS and CDR2 FQNEAQ come from the germline V gene. This CDR3 has 13 residues. PCR employed 60 Vbeta and 13 Jbeta primers. Profiled with immunoSEQ multiplex PCR; TCRdb holds only in-frame clones, not every one. In all, the sample yields about 41,000 clones. The source is a man aged 25 to 40 in good health and CMV-seronegative. Sequenced sample: PBMCs. This chain connects TRBV7-8 to TRBJ1-1; 8 nucleotides line up with TRBD1. In DNA form, the CDR3 reads TGTGCCAGCAGCGCCGACCGACAGGGGGAAGCTTTCTTT. As protein: CASSADRQGEAFF.